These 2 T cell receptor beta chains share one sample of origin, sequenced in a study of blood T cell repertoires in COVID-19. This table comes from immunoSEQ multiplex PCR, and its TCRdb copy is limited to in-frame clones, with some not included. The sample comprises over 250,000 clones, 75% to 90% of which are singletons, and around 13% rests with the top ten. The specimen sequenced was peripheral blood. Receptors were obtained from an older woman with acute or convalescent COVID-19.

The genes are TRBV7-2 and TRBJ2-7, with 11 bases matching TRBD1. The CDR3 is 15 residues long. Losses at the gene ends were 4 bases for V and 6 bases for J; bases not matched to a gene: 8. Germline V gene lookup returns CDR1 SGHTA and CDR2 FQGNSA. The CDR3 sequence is CASSSGQGAGREQYF. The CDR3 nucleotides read TGTGCCAGCAGCTCAGGACAGGGGGCAGGGCGCGAGCAGTACTTC.

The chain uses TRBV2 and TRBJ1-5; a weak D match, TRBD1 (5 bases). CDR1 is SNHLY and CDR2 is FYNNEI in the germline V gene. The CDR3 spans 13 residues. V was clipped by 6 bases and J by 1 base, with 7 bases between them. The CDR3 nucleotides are TGTGCCAGCAGACCAGGGAGCAATCAGCCCCAGCATTTT. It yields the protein CASRPGSNQPQHF. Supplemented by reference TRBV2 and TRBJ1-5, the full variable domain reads EPEVTQTPSHQVTQMGQEVILRCVPISNHLYFYWYRQILGQKVEFLVSFYNNEISEKSEIFDDQFSVERPDGSNFTLKIRSTKLEDSAMYFCASRPGSNQPQHFGDGTRLSIL.